Listed here are 5 T cell receptor beta chains from one sample, sequenced in a study of T cells in Graves' hyperthyroidism and ophthalmopathy (dated by TCRdb to 2018 to 2020). Receptor amplification or capture employed multiplex PCR. Sequenced on an Illumina HiSeq 2000. The TCR beta CDR3 regions were amplified from the RNA transcripts. The TCR CDR3 was subjected to a first round of RT-PCR using the HTBI primer set and the Qiagen OneStep RT-PCR kit. TCRdb passed the public sequencing reads through fastp at Q25 and MiXCR, retaining productive beta sequences. Here each entry gathers all rows of one CDR3 protein and keeps the most common genes and DNA. For this sample there are roughly 400,000 distinct CDR3 sequences; around an eighth appear just once. Of the sample, 25% to 30% falls within the top ten clones. Sequencing input: blood. Receptors originate from a man aged 50 or older with Graves' ophthalmopathy.

The V call is TRBV6-1, the J call TRBJ2-1; D is possibly TRBD2 (6 bases). Trimming pared 7 bases from V and 7 bases from J, leaving 17 bases between. The CDR3 is 14 residues long. The germline V gene encodes CDR1 MNHNS and CDR2 SASEGT. CDR3 region: CASTGEVGTNEQFF. The DNA for the CDR3 is TGTGCCAGCACGGGGGAGGTGGGGACTAATGAGCAGTTCTTC.

In regard to this clonotype: A junction boundary mismatches the germline segment, possibly from a read error. The V call is TRBV5-1, the J call TRBJ1-1; D gene ambiguous. This CDR3 is 15 amino acids long. Germline V gives CDR1 SGHRS, CDR2 YFSETQ. In DNA form, the CDR3 reads TGCGCCAGCAGCGTATTCGCCGGTGGCGGTAATGAAGCTCTCTTT. Translation: CASSVFAGGGNEALF.

The V and J genes are TRBV10-3 and TRBJ2-3; TRBD1 agrees at 7 bases. CDR1 and CDR2 from the germline V gene are ENHRY and SYGVKD. The ends lost 7 bases at V and 2 bases at J; junction bases unmatched: 9. This CDR3 comprises 15 residues. This CDR3 reads CAIKSGTENTDTQYF. CDR3 sequence (DNA): TGTGCCATCAAGTCAGGGACAGAGAACACAGATACGCAGTATTTT.

V and J are TRBV10-3 and TRBJ2-5; D unclear. Looked up from germline, CDR1 is ENHRY and CDR2 is SYGVKD. CDR3 size: 13 residues. With 6 bases removed from V and 3 bases from J, the gap between germline ends came to 11 bases. The CDR3 bases are TGTGCCATCAGAGGGTTTGGGAAAGAGACCCAGTACTTC. Its translation is CAIRGFGKETQYF.

Ten or more counts support this clonotype. This chain uses TRBV29-1 with TRBJ2-5; D gene uncertain. There are 14 residues in the CDR3. Germline V gene data show CDR1 as SQVTM and CDR2 as ANQGSEA. The V end was cut by 7 bases, the J end by 2 bases, with 17 bases between. This CDR3 reads CSALGLSGQETQYF. The CDR3, as DNA: TGCAGCGCCTTAGGGTTATCGGGTCAAGAGACCCAGTACTTC.